This TCR beta chain was sequenced during a study of T-cell reconstitution after alpha-beta-depleted transplantation in children (dated by TCRdb to the mid-2010s). With regard to the full study: Using TCR repertoire profiling, the study followed T-cell immune reconstitution in a quantitative way in children after TCRalphabeta/CD19-depleted allogeneic hematopoietic cell transplantation.

Libraries came from PCR. TCRdb lists the instrument as Illumina HiSeq 2500. TCR libraries were prepared with molecular barcoding, using unique molecular identifiers to normalize TCRbeta repertoire quantification. TCRdb ran its own pipeline on the public reads, namely fastp trimming at Q25 and MiXCR clone calling, and kept in-frame beta chains. Each entry merges the rows of one CDR3 protein and shows their most common DNA and genes. The sample table records approximately 340,000 distinct CDR3 sequences; over 9% of these occur just once. The ten biggest clones cover under 3% of the sample. This clonotype was counted between two and nine times. Its antigen remains undetermined. One base away there is no much larger clone; base qualities are not given. The TCR sequence derives from a human donor who donated a stem cell graft to a child with acute lymphoblastic leukemia. The source was PBMCs from the stem cell graft donor, collected from the stem cell graft.

The CDR3 sequence is CSARDSQGVSNQPQHF. The sequenced DNA is TGCAGTGCTAGAGATAGCCAGGGGGTTAGCAATCAGCCCCAGCATTTT. The chain links TRBV20-1 with TRBJ1-5; TRBD1 lines up with 7 middle nucleotides. From V the trimming removes 0 bases and from J it removes 0 bases, while the gene matches leave 5 bases of the junction unaccounted for. The germline V gene (reference sequence) supplies CDR1 DFQATT and CDR2 SNEGSKA. Spanning cysteine to phenylalanine, the CDR3 consists of 16 amino acids. Kept here is only the CDR3 DNA, which spans 48 bases and is read in frame from base 1.